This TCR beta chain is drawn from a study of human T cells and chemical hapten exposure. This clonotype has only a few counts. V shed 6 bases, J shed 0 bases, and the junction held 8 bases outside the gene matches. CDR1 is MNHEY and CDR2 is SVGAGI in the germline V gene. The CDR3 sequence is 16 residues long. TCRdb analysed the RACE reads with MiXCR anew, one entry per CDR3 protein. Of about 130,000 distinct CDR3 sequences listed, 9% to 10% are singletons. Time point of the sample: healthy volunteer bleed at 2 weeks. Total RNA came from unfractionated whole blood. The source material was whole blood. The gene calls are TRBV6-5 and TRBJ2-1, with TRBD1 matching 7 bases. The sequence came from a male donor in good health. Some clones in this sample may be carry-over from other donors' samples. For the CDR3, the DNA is TGTGCCAGCAGGGTACAGGGGACCGGCTCCTACAATGAGCAGTTCTTC. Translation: CASRVQGTGSYNEQFF.